This T cell receptor (beta chain) emerged from a study of cytomegalovirus exposure and HLA in healthy donors. Amplification used 60 Vbeta primers and 13 Jbeta primers. Some clones are missing from TCRdb's copy, which holds only in-frame ones; the method was immunoSEQ multiplex PCR. Here the sample spans over 100,000 clones, 79% being singletons. The receptor's source is a woman between 18 and 29 years old in good health and CMV-seropositive. The sequenced sample consisted of PBMCs.

This chain's CDR3 is CARSLTESNQPQHF. Written as DNA, the CDR3 is TGTGCCAGAAGCTTAACAGAGAGCAATCAGCCCCAGCATTTT. The rearrangement links TRBV5-3 to TRBJ1-5; D is unclear. TRBV5-3 counts as an open reading frame of uncertain function. The CDR3 runs to 14 residues. Trimming shortened V by 2 bases and J by 1 base, and 7 bases separated the two germline ends.